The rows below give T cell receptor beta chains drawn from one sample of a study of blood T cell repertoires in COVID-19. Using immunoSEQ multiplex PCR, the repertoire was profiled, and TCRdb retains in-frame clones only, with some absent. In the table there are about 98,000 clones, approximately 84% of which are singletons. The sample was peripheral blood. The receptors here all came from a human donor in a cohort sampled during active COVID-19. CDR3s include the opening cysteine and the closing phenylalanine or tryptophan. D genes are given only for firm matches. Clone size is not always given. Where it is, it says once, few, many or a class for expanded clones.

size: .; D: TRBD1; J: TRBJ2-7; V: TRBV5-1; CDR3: CASSFTPGQTYEQYF; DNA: TGCGCCAGCAGCTTTACCCCGGGACAGACCTACGAGCAGTACTTC
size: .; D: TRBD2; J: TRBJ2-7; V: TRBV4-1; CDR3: CASSRGASGDYEQYF; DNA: TGCGCCAGCAGCCGAGGGGCTAGCGGGGACTACGAGCAGTACTTC
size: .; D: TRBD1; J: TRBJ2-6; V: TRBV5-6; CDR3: CASRVWGQGSSGANVLTF; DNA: TGTGCCAGCAGGGTTTGGGGACAGGGGAGCTCTGGGGCCAACGTCCTGACTTTC
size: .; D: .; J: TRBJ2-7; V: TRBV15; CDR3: CATSRVRSAYEQYF; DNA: TGTGCCACCAGCAGAGTAAGATCGGCCTACGAGCAGTACTTC
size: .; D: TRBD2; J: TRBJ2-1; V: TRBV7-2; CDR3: CASSLGGLAGGNNEQFF; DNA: TGTGCCAGCAGCTTAGGTGGACTAGCGGGGGGGAACAATGAGCAGTTCTTC
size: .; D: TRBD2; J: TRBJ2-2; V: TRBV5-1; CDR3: CASSMGLAGGTGELFF; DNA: TGCGCCAGCAGCATGGGACTAGCGGGGGGCACCGGGGAGCTGTTTTTT
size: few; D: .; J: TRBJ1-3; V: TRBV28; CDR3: CASRLQGQTVHTIYF; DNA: TGTGCCAGCAGACTGCAGGGGCAGACGGTGCACACCATATATTTT
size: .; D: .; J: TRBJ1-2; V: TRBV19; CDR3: CASSPQGWFGYTF; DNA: TGTGCCAGTAGTCCCCAGGGGTGGTTCGGCTACACCTTC
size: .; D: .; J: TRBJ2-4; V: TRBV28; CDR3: CASTRGVNIQYF; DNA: TGTGCCAGCACTCGGGGTGTAAACATTCAGTACTTC
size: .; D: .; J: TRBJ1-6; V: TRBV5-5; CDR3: CASSTPGGEGNSPLHF; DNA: TGTGCCAGCAGCACCCCCGGGGGGGAAGGTAATTCACCCCTCCACTTT
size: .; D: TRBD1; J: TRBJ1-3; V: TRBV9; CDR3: CASSPRTGGLSGNTIYF; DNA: TGTGCCAGCAGCCCTCGGACAGGGGGTCTCTCTGGAAACACCATATATTTT
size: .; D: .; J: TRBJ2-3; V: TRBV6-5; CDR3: CASSRRAGTDTQYF; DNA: TGTGCCAGCAGCCGACGCGCGGGCACAGATACGCAGTATTTT
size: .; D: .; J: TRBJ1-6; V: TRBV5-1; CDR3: CASSLQGLGSPLHF; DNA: TGCGCCAGCAGCTTGCAGGGTCTCGGATCACCCCTCCACTTT
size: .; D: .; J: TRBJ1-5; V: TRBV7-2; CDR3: CASSPQRGSNQPQHF; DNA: TGTGCCAGCAGCCCACAGCGGGGAAGCAATCAGCCCCAGCATTTT
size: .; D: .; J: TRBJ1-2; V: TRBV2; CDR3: CASSEIERGGYTF; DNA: TGTGCCAGCAGTGAAATAGAACGGGGGGGCTACACCTTC
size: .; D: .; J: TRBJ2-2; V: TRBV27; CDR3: CASRDMNTGELFF; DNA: TGTGCCAGCAGGGACATGAACACCGGGGAGCTGTTTTTT